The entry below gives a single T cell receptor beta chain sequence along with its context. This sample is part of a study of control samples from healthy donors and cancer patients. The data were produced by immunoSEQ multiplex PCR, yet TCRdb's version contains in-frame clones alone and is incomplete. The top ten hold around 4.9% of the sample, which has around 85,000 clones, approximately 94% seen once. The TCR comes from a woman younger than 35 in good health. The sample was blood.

CDR3 protein: CASSHTYTRGTGELFF. DNA for the CDR3: TGTGCCAGCAGCCATACGTATACCAGGGGGACCGGGGAGCTGTTTTTT. The chain combines TRBV2 with TRBJ2-2; 7 bases map to TRBD1. This CDR3 spans 16 amino acids. V shed 6 bases and J 5 bases; nucleotides not matched to a gene: 12. The V gene's germline CDR1 is SNHLY and CDR2 FYNNEI.